This is a list of T cell receptor beta chains from one sample in a study of OX40 agonist ivuxolimab in advanced cancers. Method: immunoSEQ multiplex PCR; TCRdb's copy keeps in-frame clones and lacks some. The data show more than 75,000 clones, with approximately 90% seen just once and just under 1% held by the top ten. The specimen was CD4+ or CD8+ T cells sorted from blood, collected in a trial of the OX40 agonist ivuxolimab. The receptors stem from an adult with an advanced solid tumor such as melanoma, head and neck, liver or kidney cancer. Both conserved end residues are part of each CDR3. The D gene is left open where the match is weak. Expanded clones are given a class, and other clones once, few, many or no size at all.

d_gene	v_gene	abundance	j_gene	CDR3nt	CDR3aa
TRBD1	TRBV27	-	TRBJ2-3	TGTGCCAGCAGCCGAGACGACAGGGTTCGCCCAGATACGCAGTATTTT	CASSRDDRVRPDTQYF
TRBD1	TRBV28	-	TRBJ2-7	TGTGCCAGCAGTTGGACAGGGGGCCTATACGAGCAGTACTTC	CASSWTGGLYEQYF
TRBD1	TRBV6-4	-	TRBJ2-7	TGTGCCAACCGGGACAGGGTCTACGAGCAGTACTTC	CANRDRVYEQYF
-	TRBV6-5	once	TRBJ2-7	TGTGCCAGCAGTTACCCAGGGCTCCACGAGCAGTACTTC	CASSYPGLHEQYF
TRBD1	TRBV11-2	-	TRBJ1-6	TGTGCCAGCAGCTCTGGGACAGGTGTATATTCGGCTAATTCACCCCTCCACTTT	CASSSGTGVYSANSPLHF
-	TRBV7-2	-	TRBJ2-1	TGTGCCAGCAGCTTAGCTAGCGGAGCCTACAATGAGCAGTTCTTC	CASSLASGAYNEQFF
-	TRBV6-5	-	TRBJ2-5	TGTGCCAGCAGTACCCAAGAGACCCAGTACTTC	CASSTQETQYF
-	TRBV9	-	TRBJ2-2	TGTGCCAGCAGCCCACGGTCAGACGGGGTGAACACCGGGGAGCTGTTTTTT	CASSPRSDGVNTGELFF
-	TRBV12-5	once	TRBJ2-7	TGTGCTAGTGGACGAACCTCGGGGCAGGGCTACGAGCAGTACTTC	CASGRTSGQGYEQYF
-	TRBV11-1	-	TRBJ2-1	TGTGCCAGCAGCTTAGAAGTAGGGACGGGACACCTCTACAATGAGCAGTTCTTC	CASSLEVGTGHLYNEQFF
-	TRBV29-1	-	TRBJ2-3	TGCAGCGTCGCCGGGACGGTAGGCACAGATACGCAGTATTTT	CSVAGTVGTDTQYF
-	TRBV15	-	TRBJ1-1	TGTGCCACCAGCAGAACAGGGTCGGTCACTGAAGCTTTCTTT	CATSRTGSVTEAFF
-	TRBV19	once	TRBJ1-1	TGTGCCAGTAGTAAAGGGGGTACTGAAGCTTTCTTT	CASSKGGTEAFF
-	TRBV4-1	-	TRBJ2-1	TGCGCCAGCAGCCAAGCTCGAGGGGAAGAGCAGTTCTTC	CASSQARGEEQFF
-	TRBV15	-	TRBJ1-1	TGTGCCACCAGCAGGCGGACACCGAACACTGAAGCTTTCTTT	CATSRRTPNTEAFF
-	TRBV7-9	-	TRBJ2-1	TGTGCCAGCAGCTTATTCCTGAATGAGCAGTTCTTC	CASSLFLNEQFF
-	TRBV6-5	-	TRBJ1-1	TGTGCCAGCAGTTATTTAGGGCACACTGAAGCTTTCTTT	CASSYLGHTEAFF
-	TRBV10-2	-	TRBJ2-5	TGCGCCAGCAGTGAGCAGGGGAGGGAGACCCAGTACTTC	CASSEQGRETQYF
-	TRBV5-6	-	TRBJ2-5	TGTGCCAGCAGCTTGTACAGCCAAGAGACCCAGTACTTC	CASSLYSQETQYF
TRBD2	TRBV5-1	-	TRBJ2-4	TGCGCCAGCAGCTTGGCGACTAGCGGGAACCTAGCCAAAAACATTCAGTACTTC	CASSLATSGNLAKNIQYF
TRBD1	TRBV12-5	-	TRBJ2-1	TGTGCTAGTGGTCCTGCGGACAGGGGAAGGGATGAGCAGTTCTTC	CASGPADRGRDEQFF
TRBD1	TRBV5-1	-	TRBJ2-1	TGCGCCAGCAGCATCTGGGACAGAGACAATGAGCAGTTCTTC	CASSIWDRDNEQFF
TRBD1	TRBV7-2	-	TRBJ1-2	TGTGCCAGCAGCCCTCATCCCCCAGGGGGTGGTGGCTACACCTTC	CASSPHPPGGGGYTF
-	TRBV5-1	-	TRBJ2-7	TGCGCCAGCAGTATCCAGGGGCACGAGCAGTACTTC	CASSIQGHEQYF
-	TRBV10-3	-	TRBJ1-1	TGTGCCATCAGTGAGTCGATTTTAGCGGACAAGAACACTGAAGCTTTCTTT	CAISESILADKNTEAFF
-	TRBV6-1	-	TRBJ1-6	TGTGCCAGCCGACCCGACTTATTGTCCAATTCACCCCTCCACTTT	CASRPDLLSNSPLHF
-	TRBV5-1	-	TRBJ2-1	TGCGCCAGCAGCTTGGGGGCACATGGTCGGAATGAGCAGTTCTTC	CASSLGAHGRNEQFF
TRBD2	TRBV19	-	TRBJ2-7	TGTGCCAGTAGACCTAGCGGGAAACGTTACGAGCAGTACTTC	CASRPSGKRYEQYF
-	TRBV5-5	-	TRBJ2-3	TGTGCCAGCAGCTTTCTAGCGTCGTTTGATACGCAGTATTTT	CASSFLASFDTQYF
TRBD2	TRBV7-9	-	TRBJ2-5	TGTGCCAGCAGCTTAGACGCTAGCGGTCAAGAGACCCAGTACTTC	CASSLDASGQETQYF
-	TRBV30	-	TRBJ1-1	TGTGCCTGGAGTGGTCTCCATACAAACACTGAAGCTTTCTTT	CAWSGLHTNTEAFF
TRBD1	TRBV13	-	TRBJ2-2	TGTGCCAGTAGCCGTCCGGGACAGGGGAGTGGCGGGGAGCTGTTTTTT	CASSRPGQGSGGELFF
TRBD1	TRBV11-2	-	TRBJ2-7	TGTGCTTCAAGGGGGACAGGTGCCTACGAGCAGTACTTC	CASRGTGAYEQYF
-	TRBV28	-	TRBJ1-2	TGTGCCAGCAGTTTAATGTATGGCTACACCTTC	CASSLMYGYTF
TRBD2	TRBV9	-	TRBJ2-2	TGTGCCAGCAGCGCCCGACTAGCGGGGCACACCGGGGAGCTGTTTTTT	CASSARLAGHTGELFF
TRBD1	TRBV5-1	-	TRBJ2-5	TGCGCCAGCAGCCAACGGACAGGGGGCTTGGAGACCCAGTACTTC	CASSQRTGGLETQYF